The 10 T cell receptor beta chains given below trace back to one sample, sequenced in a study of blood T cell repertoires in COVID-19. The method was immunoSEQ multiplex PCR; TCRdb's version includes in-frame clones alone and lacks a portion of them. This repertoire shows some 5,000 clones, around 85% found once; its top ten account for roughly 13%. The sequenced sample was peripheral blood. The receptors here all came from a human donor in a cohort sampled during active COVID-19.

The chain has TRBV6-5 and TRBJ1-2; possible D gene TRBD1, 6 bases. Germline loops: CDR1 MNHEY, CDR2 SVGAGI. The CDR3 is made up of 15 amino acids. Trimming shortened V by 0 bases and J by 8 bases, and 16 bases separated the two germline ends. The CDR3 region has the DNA TGTGCCAGCAGTTACTCGAGACAGGACGGGGACGGCTACACCTTC. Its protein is CASSYSRQDGDGYTF.

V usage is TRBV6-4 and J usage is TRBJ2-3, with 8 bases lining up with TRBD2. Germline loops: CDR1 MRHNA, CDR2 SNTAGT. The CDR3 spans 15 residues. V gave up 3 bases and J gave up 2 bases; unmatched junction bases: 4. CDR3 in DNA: TGTGCCAGCAGTGAAGGGCGGGAGGCCACAGATACGCAGTATTTT. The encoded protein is CASSEGREATDTQYF.

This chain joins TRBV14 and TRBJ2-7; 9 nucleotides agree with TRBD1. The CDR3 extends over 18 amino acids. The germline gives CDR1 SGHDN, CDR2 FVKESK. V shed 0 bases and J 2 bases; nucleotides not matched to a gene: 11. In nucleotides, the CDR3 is TGTGCCAGCAGCCAAGATGGGGACAGGGACGTCGGGGCCTACGAGCAGTACTTC. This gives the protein CASSQDGDRDVGAYEQYF. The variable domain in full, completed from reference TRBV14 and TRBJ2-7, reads EAGVTQFPSHSVIEKGQTVTLRCDPISGHDNLYWYRRVMGKEIKFLLHFVKESKQDESGMPNNRFLAERTGGTYSTLKVQPAELEDSGVYFCASSQDGDRDVGAYEQYFGPGTRLTVT.

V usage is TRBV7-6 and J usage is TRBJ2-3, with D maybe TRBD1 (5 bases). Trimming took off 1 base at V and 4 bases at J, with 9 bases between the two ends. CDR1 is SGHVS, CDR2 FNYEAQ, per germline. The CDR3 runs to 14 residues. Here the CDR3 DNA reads TGTGCCAGCAGCTTAGTGCCCAGGGCAGATACGCAGTATTTT. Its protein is CASSLVPRADTQYF.

This CDR3 reads CASSFRGYYGYTF. The CDR3 nucleotides are TGTGCCAGCAGTTTTAGGGGGTACTATGGCTACACCTTC. The chain has TRBV12-3 or TRBV12-4 and TRBJ1-2, with D maybe TRBD1 (6 bases). This CDR3 comprises 13 residues. The V and J ends lost 3 bases and 3 bases respectively, with 8 bases between them.

CDR3 residues: CAITQNSLDGYTF. In nucleotides, the CDR3 is TGTGCCATCACGCAGAACTCCCTAGATGGCTACACCTTC. V gene TRBV10-3 combines with J gene TRBJ1-2; D remains unclear. Per germline, CDR1 ENHRY and CDR2 SYGVKD. The CDR3 has 13 residues. With 7 bases removed from V and 6 bases from J, the gap between germline ends came to 15 bases.

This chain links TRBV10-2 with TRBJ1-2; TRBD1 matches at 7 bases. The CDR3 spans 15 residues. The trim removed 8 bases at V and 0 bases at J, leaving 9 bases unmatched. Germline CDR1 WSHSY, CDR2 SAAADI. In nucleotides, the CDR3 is TGCGCCAGCCAAGCACAGGGGACAGCTAACTATGGCTACACCTTC. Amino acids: CASQAQGTANYGYTF.

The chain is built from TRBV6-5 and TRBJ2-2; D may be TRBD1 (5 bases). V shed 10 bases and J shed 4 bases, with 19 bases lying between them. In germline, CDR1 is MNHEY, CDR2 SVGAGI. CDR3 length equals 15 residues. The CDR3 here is CATGKGAEGTGELFF. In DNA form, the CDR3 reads TGTGCCACCGGCAAAGGGGCCGAAGGCACCGGGGAGCTGTTTTTT.

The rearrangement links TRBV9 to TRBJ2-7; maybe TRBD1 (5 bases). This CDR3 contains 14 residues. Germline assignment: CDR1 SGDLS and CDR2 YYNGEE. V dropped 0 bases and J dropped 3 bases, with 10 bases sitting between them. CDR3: CASSVEGQGYEQYF. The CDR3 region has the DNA TGTGCCAGCAGCGTAGAAGGTCAGGGCTACGAGCAGTACTTC.

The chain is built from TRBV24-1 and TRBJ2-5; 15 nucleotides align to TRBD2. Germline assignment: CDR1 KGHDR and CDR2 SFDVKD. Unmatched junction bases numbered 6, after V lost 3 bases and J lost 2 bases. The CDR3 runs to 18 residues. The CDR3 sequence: CATSDTGTSGRIQETQYF. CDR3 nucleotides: TGTGCCACCAGTGATACCGGGACTAGCGGGAGGATACAAGAGACCCAGTACTTC.